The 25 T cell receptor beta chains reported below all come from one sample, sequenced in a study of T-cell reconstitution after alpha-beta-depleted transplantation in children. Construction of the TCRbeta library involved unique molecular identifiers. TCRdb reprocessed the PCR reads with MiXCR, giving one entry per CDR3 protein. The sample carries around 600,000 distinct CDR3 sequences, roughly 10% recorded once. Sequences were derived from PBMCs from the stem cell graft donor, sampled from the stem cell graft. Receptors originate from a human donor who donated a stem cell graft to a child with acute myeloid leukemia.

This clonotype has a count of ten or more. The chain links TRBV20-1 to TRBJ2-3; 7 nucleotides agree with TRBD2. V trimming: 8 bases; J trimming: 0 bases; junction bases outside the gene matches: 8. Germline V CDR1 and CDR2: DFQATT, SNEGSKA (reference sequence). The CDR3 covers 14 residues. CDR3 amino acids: CSPLGGRSTDTQYF. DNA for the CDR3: TGCAGTCCACTCGGCGGGAGAAGCACAGATACGCAGTATTTT.

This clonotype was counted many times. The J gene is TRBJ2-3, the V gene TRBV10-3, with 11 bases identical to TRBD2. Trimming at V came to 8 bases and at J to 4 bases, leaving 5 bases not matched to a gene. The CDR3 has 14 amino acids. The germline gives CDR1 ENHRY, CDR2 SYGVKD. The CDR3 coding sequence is TGTGCCATCCCCGGGACTAGCGGCTCAGATACGCAGTATTTT. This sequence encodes CAIPGTSGSDTQYF.

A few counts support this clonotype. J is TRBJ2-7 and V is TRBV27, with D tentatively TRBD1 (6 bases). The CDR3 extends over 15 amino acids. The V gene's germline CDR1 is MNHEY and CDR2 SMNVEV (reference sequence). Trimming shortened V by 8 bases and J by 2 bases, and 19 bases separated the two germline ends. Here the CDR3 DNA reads TGTGCCAGCCGAAAGTGGACAGCCGAGACCTACGAGCAGTACTTC. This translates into CASRKWTAETYEQYF.

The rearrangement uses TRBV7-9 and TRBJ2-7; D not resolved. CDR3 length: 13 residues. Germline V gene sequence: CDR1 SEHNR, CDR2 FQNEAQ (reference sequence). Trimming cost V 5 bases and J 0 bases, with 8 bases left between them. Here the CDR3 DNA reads TGTGCCAGCAGCCGGATGAGCTCCTACGAGCAGTACTTC. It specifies CASSRMSSYEQYF.

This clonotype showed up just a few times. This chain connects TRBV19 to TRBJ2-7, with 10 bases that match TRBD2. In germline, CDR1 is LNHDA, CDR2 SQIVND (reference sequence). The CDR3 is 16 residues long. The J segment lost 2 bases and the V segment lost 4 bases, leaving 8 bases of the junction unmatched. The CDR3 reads CASSTGEAGGPYEQYF. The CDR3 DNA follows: TGTGCCAGTAGTACAGGGGAAGCGGGAGGGCCCTACGAGCAGTACTTC. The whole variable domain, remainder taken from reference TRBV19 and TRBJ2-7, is DGGITQSPKYLFRKEGQNVTLSCEQNLNHDAMYWYRQDPGQGLRLIYYSQIVNDFQKGDIAEGYSVSREKKESFPLTVTSAQKNPTAFYLCASSTGEAGGPYEQYFGPGTRLTVT.

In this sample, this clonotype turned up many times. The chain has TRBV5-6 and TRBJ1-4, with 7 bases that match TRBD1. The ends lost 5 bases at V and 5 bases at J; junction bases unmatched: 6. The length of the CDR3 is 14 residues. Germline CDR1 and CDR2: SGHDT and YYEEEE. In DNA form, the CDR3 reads TGTGCCAGCAGACGACAGGGTTCCAATGAAAAACTGTTTTTT. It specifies CASRRQGSNEKLFF.

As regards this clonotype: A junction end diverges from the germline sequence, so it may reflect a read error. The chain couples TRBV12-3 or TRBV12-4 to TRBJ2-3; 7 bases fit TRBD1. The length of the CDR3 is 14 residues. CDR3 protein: CASSLAGQFDTQFF. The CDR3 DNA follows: TGTGCCAGCAGTTTAGCGGGACAGTTTGATACGCAGTTTTTT.

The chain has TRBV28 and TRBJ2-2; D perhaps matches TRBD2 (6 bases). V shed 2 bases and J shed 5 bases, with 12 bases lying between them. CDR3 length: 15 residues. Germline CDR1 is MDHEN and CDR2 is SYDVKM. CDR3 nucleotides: TGTGCCAGCAGTTTACTGTGGAGGGAGACCGGGGAGCTGTTTTTT. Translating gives CASSLLWRETGELFF.

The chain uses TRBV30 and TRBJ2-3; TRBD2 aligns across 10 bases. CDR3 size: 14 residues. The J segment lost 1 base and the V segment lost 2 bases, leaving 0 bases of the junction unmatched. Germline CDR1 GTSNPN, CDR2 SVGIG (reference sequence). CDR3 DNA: TGTGCCTGGAGTAGCGGGAGGGGCACAGATACGCAGTATTTT. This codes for CAWSSGRGTDTQYF.

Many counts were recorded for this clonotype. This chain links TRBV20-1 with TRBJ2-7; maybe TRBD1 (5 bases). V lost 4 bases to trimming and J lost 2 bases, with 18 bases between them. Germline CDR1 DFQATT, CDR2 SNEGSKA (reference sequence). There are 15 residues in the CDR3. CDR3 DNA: TGCAGTGCTATTCAAACCGGGTCCAGGGCCTACGAGCAGTACTTC. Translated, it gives CSAIQTGSRAYEQYF.

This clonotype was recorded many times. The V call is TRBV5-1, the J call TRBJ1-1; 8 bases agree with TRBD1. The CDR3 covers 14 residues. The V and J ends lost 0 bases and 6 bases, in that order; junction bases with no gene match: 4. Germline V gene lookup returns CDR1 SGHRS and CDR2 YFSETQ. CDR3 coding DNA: TGCGCCAGCAGCTTGGGGACAGGGAGCTCTGAAGCTTTCTTT. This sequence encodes CASSLGTGSSEAFF. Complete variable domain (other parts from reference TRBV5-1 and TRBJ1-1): KAGVTQTPRYLIKTRGQQVTLSCSPISGHRSVSWYQQTPGQGLQFLFEYFSETQRNKGNFPGRFSGRQFSNSRSEMNVSTLELGDSALYLCASSLGTGSSEAFFGQGTRLTVV.

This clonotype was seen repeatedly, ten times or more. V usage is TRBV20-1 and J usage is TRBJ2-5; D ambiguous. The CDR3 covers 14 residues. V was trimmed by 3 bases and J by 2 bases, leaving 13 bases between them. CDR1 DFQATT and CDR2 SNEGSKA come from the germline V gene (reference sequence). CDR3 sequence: CSASPPPEQETQYF. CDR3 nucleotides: TGCAGTGCTAGCCCCCCCCCAGAGCAAGAGACCCAGTACTTC.

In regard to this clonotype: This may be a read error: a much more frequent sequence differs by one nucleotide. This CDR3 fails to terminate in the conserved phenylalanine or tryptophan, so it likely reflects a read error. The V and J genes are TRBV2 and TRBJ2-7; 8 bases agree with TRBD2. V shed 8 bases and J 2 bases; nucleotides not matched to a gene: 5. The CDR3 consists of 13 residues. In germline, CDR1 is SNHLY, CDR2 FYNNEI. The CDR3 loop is CASRRGLAYEQYL. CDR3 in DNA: TGTGCCAGCCGCAGGGGACTAGCCTACGAGCAGTACCTC.

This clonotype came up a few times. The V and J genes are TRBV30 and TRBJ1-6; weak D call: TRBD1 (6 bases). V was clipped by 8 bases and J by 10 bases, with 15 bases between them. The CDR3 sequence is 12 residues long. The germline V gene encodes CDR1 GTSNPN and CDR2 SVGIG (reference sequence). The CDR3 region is CAMNRVGSPLHF. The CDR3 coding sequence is TGTGCCATGAACAGGGTAGGATCACCCCTCCACTTT.

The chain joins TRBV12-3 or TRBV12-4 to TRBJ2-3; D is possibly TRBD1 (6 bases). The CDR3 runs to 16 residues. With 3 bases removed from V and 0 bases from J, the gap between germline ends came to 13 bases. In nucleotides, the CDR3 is TGTGCCAGCAGTTTGGCCCCGACAGGAAGCACAGATACGCAGTATTTT. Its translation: CASSLAPTGSTDTQYF.

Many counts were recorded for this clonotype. The CDR3 nucleotides read TGTGCCAGCAGCGTAGACGGGGGGTCCTACGAGCAGTACTTC. The encoded protein is CASSVDGGSYEQYF. The chain uses TRBV9 and TRBJ2-7, with 7 positions matching TRBD2. This CDR3 is built from 14 residues. CDR1 and CDR2 from the germline V gene are SGDLS and YYNGEE. V trimming: 0 bases; J trimming: 1 base; junction bases outside the gene matches: 1.

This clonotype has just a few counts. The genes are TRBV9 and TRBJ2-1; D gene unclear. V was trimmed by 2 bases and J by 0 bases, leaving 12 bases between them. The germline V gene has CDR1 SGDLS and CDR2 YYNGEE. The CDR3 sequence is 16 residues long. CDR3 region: CASSVNAASSYNEQFF. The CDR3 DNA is TGTGCCAGCAGCGTCAACGCGGCGAGCTCCTACAATGAGCAGTTCTTC.

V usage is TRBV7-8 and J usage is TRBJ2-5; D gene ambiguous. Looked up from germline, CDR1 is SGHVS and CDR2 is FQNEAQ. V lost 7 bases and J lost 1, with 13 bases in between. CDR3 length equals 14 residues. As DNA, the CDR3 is TGTGCCAGCACCCTGGGGTTATTCCAAGAGACCCAGTACTTC. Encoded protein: CASTLGLFQETQYF.

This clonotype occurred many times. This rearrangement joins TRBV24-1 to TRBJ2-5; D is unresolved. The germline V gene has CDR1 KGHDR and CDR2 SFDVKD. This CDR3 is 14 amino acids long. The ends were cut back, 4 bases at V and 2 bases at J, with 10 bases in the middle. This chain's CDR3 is CATSDRQVQETQYF. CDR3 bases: TGTGCCACCAGTGACCGTCAGGTTCAAGAGACCCAGTACTTC.

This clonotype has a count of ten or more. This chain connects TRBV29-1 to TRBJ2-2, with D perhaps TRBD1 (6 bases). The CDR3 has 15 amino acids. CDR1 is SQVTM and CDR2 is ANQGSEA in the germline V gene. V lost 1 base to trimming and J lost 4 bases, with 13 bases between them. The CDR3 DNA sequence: TGCAGCGTTGAAGGGGACAAGGAGAGCACCGGGGAGCTGTTTTTT. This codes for CSVEGDKESTGELFF.

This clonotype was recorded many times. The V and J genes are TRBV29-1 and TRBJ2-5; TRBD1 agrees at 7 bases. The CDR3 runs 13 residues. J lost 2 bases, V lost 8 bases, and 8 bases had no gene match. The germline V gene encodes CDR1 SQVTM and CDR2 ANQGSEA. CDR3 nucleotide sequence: TGCAGCTCCCCGGGACAGCTACAAGAGACCCAGTACTTC. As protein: CSSPGQLQETQYF.

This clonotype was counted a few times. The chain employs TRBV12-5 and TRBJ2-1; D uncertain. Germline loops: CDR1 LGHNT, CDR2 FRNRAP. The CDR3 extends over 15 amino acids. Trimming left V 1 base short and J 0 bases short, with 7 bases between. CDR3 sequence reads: CASGLGDFSYNEQFF. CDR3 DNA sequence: TGTGCTAGTGGTTTGGGAGACTTCTCCTACAATGAGCAGTTCTTC.

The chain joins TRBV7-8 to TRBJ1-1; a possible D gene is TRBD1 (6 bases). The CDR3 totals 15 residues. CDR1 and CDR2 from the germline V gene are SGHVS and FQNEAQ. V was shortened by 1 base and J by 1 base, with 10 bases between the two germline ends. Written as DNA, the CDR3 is TGTGCCAGCAGCTTAGAGGGGGTCTCGAACACTGAAGCTTTCTTT. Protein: CASSLEGVSNTEAFF.

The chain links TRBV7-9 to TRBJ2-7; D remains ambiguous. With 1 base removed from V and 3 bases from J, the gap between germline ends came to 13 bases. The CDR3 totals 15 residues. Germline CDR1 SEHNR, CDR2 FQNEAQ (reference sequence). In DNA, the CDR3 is TGTGCCAGCAGCTTAGGGGGTAATCCTGGCTACGAGCAGTACTTC. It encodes CASSLGGNPGYEQYF. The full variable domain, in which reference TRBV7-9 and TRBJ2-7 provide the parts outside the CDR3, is DTGVSQNPRHKITKRGQNVTFRCDPISEHNRLYWYRQTLGQGPEFLTYFQNEAQLEKSRLLSDRFSAERPKGSFSTLEIQRTEQGDSAMYLCASSLGGNPGYEQYFGPGTRLTVT.

The CDR3 sequence: CASSLFPFLAKNIQYF. DNA of the CDR3: TGTGCCAGCAGTTTATTTCCCTTTTTAGCCAAAAACATTCAGTACTTC. The genes are TRBV28 and TRBJ2-4; D remains unclear. Trimming stripped 1 base from V and 0 bases from J, with 10 bases between. This CDR3 has 16 residues. CDR1 and CDR2 from the germline V gene are MDHEN and SYDVKM.